Listed below are T cell receptor beta chains from one sample, sequenced in a study of shared clonotypes between healthy human individuals. Produced via immunoSEQ multiplex PCR; TCRdb's table is partial and in-frame only. The sample includes 1,500,000 or so clones, about 98.5% of them seen just once. Sequencing was carried out using naive CD4+ T cells sorted from blood. Receptor source: a man aged 25 to 40 in good health. Both conserved end residues are part of each CDR3. The D gene is left open where the match is weak. Expanded clones are given a class, and other clones once, few, many or no size at all.

clone_size d_call j_call v_call cdr3_aa cdr3_nt
once TRBD2 TRBJ2-5 TRBV2 CASSEDGAGAQYF TGTGCCAGCAGTGAGGACGGGGCGGGAGCCCAGTACTTC
- - TRBJ1-2 TRBV4-3 CASSQEGVRTTGWITF TGCGCCAGCAGCCAAGAGGGGGTAAGGACTACAGGGTGGATCACCTTC
- - TRBJ2-5 TRBV27 CASSLQVLETQYF TGTGCCAGCAGTTTACAGGTACTAGAGACCCAGTACTTC
- - TRBJ1-2 TRBV4-3 CASSQGGGIGYTF TGCGCCAGCAGCCAAGGAGGAGGGATCGGCTACACCTTC
- - TRBJ2-7 TRBV28 CASSPPGPRSYEQYF TGTGCCAGCAGTCCTCCGGGACCTCGCTCCTACGAGCAGTACTTC
- - TRBJ1-1 TRBV7-9 CAFTRIDAEAFF TGTGCTTTCACAAGAATCGACGCTGAAGCTTTCTTT
- - TRBJ1-4 TRBV10-3 CAIRDLTNEKLFF TGTGCCATCAGGGACTTAACTAATGAAAAACTGTTTTTT
- - TRBJ2-1 TRBV20-1 CSASRMEQFF TGCAGTGCTAGTCGCATGGAGCAGTTCTTC
- - TRBJ2-5 TRBV5-1 CASSLNQETQYF TGCGCCAGCAGCCTAAACCAAGAGACCCAGTACTTC
- TRBD1 TRBJ2-7 TRBV19 CASSQGVRAYEQYF TGTGCCAGTAGTCAGGGGGTCAGGGCATACGAGCAGTACTTC
once - TRBJ1-1 TRBV15 CATSRSGANTEAFF TGTGCCACCAGCAGATCGGGGGCAAACACTGAAGCTTTCTTT
- TRBD2 TRBJ2-1 TRBV18 CASSQGASGRVWEQFF TGTGCCAGCTCACAAGGAGCTAGCGGGAGGGTCTGGGAGCAGTTCTTC
- TRBD2 TRBJ2-2 TRBV11-3 CASSLIAGVIGELFF TGTGCCAGCAGCTTGATAGCGGGAGTTATCGGGGAGCTGTTTTTT
- - TRBJ2-5 TRBV27 CASSTTNDQETQYF TGTGCCAGCAGTACCACTAACGACCAAGAGACCCAGTACTTC
- - TRBJ2-1 TRBV29-1 CSVERYNEQFF TGCAGCGTTGAACGATACAATGAGCAGTTCTTC
- - TRBJ1-1 TRBV18 CASSPVVRDNTEAFF TGTGCCAGCTCACCGGTGGTCAGGGATAACACTGAAGCTTTCTTT
once - TRBJ1-4 TRBV28 CASSFGGPENEKLFF TGTGCCAGCAGTTTCGGGGGACCGGAGAATGAAAAACTGTTTTTT
once - TRBJ2-3 TRBV11-2 CASSLAHDTDTQYF TGTGCCAGCAGCTTAGCGCACGACACAGATACGCAGTATTTT
- TRBD2 TRBJ2-1 TRBV7-6 CASSLWERLAGNEQFF TGTGCCAGCAGCTTATGGGAAAGACTAGCGGGCAATGAGCAGTTCTTC
- TRBD2 TRBJ2-1 TRBV11-2 CASTLGGLVNEQFF TGTGCCAGCACCCTAGGGGGACTAGTCAATGAGCAGTTCTTC
- - TRBJ2-3 TRBV5-1 CASSLVVDSTDTQYF TGCGCCAGCAGCTTGGTCGTGGATAGCACAGATACGCAGTATTTT
- TRBD2 TRBJ2-1 TRBV7-6 CASSLKLKGLAEDEQFF TGTGCCAGCAGCTTAAAACTGAAGGGACTAGCGGAAGATGAGCAGTTCTTC
- TRBD2 TRBJ2-1 TRBV7-3 CASSLGLTSGQYNEQFF TGTGCCAGCAGCTTAGGGTTGACTAGCGGCCAGTACAATGAGCAGTTCTTC
- TRBD1 TRBJ2-5 TRBV5-1 CASSVLQGAAETQYF TGCGCCAGCAGCGTATTACAGGGGGCGGCGGAGACCCAGTACTTC
- TRBD1 TRBJ1-1 TRBV30 CAWSYLIPTGRNTEAFF TGTGCCTGGAGCTACCTAATCCCGACAGGGAGGAACACTGAAGCTTTCTTT
- - TRBJ2-7 TRBV6-1 CASSEQDYEQYF TGTGCCAGCAGTGAGCAAGACTACGAGCAGTACTTC
- - TRBJ2-3 TRBV30 CALEASRAFTQYF TGTGCCCTGGAAGCATCTCGCGCGTTTACGCAGTATTTT
- - TRBJ1-4 TRBV15 CATSSRVTDGKLFF TGTGCCACCAGCAGCAGGGTAACCGATGGAAAACTGTTTTTT
- - TRBJ2-7 TRBV30 CAWSVRLAAALRAYEQYF TGTGCCTGGAGTGTACGTTTAGCGGCGGCCTTGAGGGCCTACGAGCAGTACTTC
- - TRBJ1-1 TRBV10-3 CATIDQGATEAFF TGTGCCACCATCGACCAGGGTGCGACTGAAGCTTTCTTT
- - TRBJ1-1 TRBV10-2 CASREMNTEAFF TGCGCCAGCAGAGAGATGAACACTGAAGCTTTCTTT
- TRBD2 TRBJ2-3 TRBV5-1 CASSLAGRERGDTQYF TGCGCCAGCAGCTTGGCCGGGAGGGAGCGCGGAGATACGCAGTATTTT
once TRBD1 TRBJ2-7 TRBV7-3 CASSPSGQGAYEQYF TGTGCCAGCAGCCCCTCTGGACAGGGGGCTTACGAGCAGTACTTC
- - TRBJ1-5 TRBV30 CAWSLGSQPQHF TGTGCCTGGAGTCTGGGGTCCCAGCCCCAGCATTTT
- - TRBJ1-5 TRBV28 CASSFPPGQPQHF TGTGCCAGCAGTTTCCCCCCGGGACAGCCCCAGCATTTT
- - TRBJ1-5 TRBV18 CASSGGNQPQHF TGTGCCAGCTCAGGAGGTAATCAGCCCCAGCATTTT
- TRBD2 TRBJ2-1 TRBV27 CASSPILLANSYNEQFF TGTGCCAGCAGTCCGATCCTACTAGCGAACTCCTACAATGAGCAGTTCTTC
- - TRBJ2-1 TRBV9 CASSVEGILSYNEQFF TGTGCCAGCAGCGTAGAGGGAATTCTCTCCTACAATGAGCAGTTCTTC